This entry lists 25 T cell receptor beta chains sequenced from one sample in a study of shared clonotypes between healthy human individuals. The protocol was immunoSEQ multiplex PCR, while the TCRdb copy is restricted to in-frame clones and leaves out a portion. This table holds roughly 1,000,000 clones, around 78% found once. Material for sequencing was memory CD4+ T cells from PBMCs. Subset indicated: CD45RA-negative fraction. These receptors originate from a man younger than 35 in good health. Some clones in this sample may be carry-over from other donors' samples.

This clone was seen once. The chain has TRBV7-6 and TRBJ2-5; the D gene is possibly TRBD1 (6 bases). V was pared by 5 bases and J by 5 bases, with 18 bases between. This CDR3 comprises 15 residues. Germline CDR1 and CDR2: SGHVS and FNYEAQ. The CDR3 DNA reads as TGTGCCAGCAGCCGTCGGGGACAATCAGGCGAGACCCAGTACTTC. Its translation: CASSRRGQSGETQYF.

This rearrangement joins TRBV7-6 to TRBJ2-5; D not resolved. Germline V gene lookup returns CDR1 SGHVS and CDR2 FNYEAQ. V was trimmed by 0 bases and J by 2 bases, leaving 1 base between them. This CDR3 has 12 amino acids. The CDR3 coding sequence is TGTGCCAGCAGCTTAGCACAAGAGACCCAGTACTTC. This translates into CASSLAQETQYF.

The chain has TRBV11-2 and TRBJ1-4, with D tentatively TRBD1 (5 bases). The germline V and J ends were trimmed by 5 bases and 4 bases, with 8 bases remaining between them. CDR3 length equals 13 residues. The germline CDR1 and CDR2 sequences are SGHAT and FQNNGV. CDR3: CASSPGLNEKLFF. As DNA, the CDR3 is TGTGCCAGCAGCCCGGGACTTAATGAAAAACTGTTTTTT. Supplemented by reference TRBV11-2 and TRBJ1-4, the full variable domain reads EAGVAQSPRYKIIEKRQSVAFWCNPISGHATLYWYQQILGQGPKLLIQFQNNGVVDDSQLPKDRFSAERLKGVDSTLKIQPAKLEDSAVYLCASSPGLNEKLFFGSGTQLSVL.

This chain links TRBV7-2 with TRBJ2-7, with a weak D call TRBD1 (5 bases). The CDR3 has 17 amino acids. V was clipped by 0 bases and J by 0 bases, with 15 bases between them. The V gene's germline CDR1 is SGHTA and CDR2 FQGNSA. The CDR3 sequence is CASSLAPSWTHSYEQYF. As DNA, the CDR3 is TGTGCCAGCAGCTTAGCCCCCTCGTGGACACACTCCTACGAGCAGTACTTC.

This sequence joins TRBV11-2 and TRBJ1-3; D call uncertain. The V end was cut by 2 bases, the J end by 0 bases, with 8 bases between. The CDR3 sequence is 15 residues long. Germline CDR1 is SGHAT and CDR2 is FQNNGV. The DNA for the CDR3 is TGTGCCAGCAGCTTAAGTCTCCTCTCTGGAAACACCATATATTTT. The encoded protein is CASSLSLLSGNTIYF.

This clone showed up just a few times. This chain joins TRBV28 and TRBJ1-1; TRBD1 agrees at 9 bases. V was clipped by 9 bases and J by 1 base; unmatched bases: 9. The length of the CDR3 is 15 residues. CDR1 and CDR2 from the germline V gene are MDHEN and SYDVKM. CDR3 nucleotides: TGTGCCAGTAACACCCCGGGACAGGGGAACACTGAAGCTTTCTTT. Protein product: CASNTPGQGNTEAFF. The full variable domain, in which reference TRBV28 and TRBJ1-1 provide the parts outside the CDR3, is DVKVTQSSRYLVKRTGEKVFLECVQDMDHENMFWYRQDPGLGLRLIYFSYDVKMKEKGDIPEGYSVSREKKERFSLILESASTNQTSMYLCASNTPGQGNTEAFFGQGTRLTVV.

This chain links TRBV13 with TRBJ2-3; D ambiguous. V was shortened by 3 bases and J by 2 bases, with 9 bases between the two germline ends. The CDR3 length is 14 residues. Germline V gene lookup returns CDR1 PRHDT and CDR2 FYEKMQ (reference sequence). The DNA of the CDR3 is TGTGCCAGCAGCTTTTCATCTGCCACAGATACGCAGTATTTT. Protein sequence: CASSFSSATDTQYF.

This clone was detected only a few times. The likely explanation is a read error, given a far larger clone one base away. The chain uses TRBV29-1 and TRBJ1-1; D remains unclear. Trimming took off 7 bases at V and 1 base at J, with 4 bases between the two ends. The length of the CDR3 is 10 residues. Germline V gene lookup returns CDR1 SQVTM and CDR2 ANQGSEA. CDR3 in amino acids: CSAANTEAFF. CDR3 nucleotides: TGCAGCGCTGCGAACACTGAAGCTTTCTTT.

The V gene is TRBV18, the J gene TRBJ2-7; D is ambiguous. Trimming took off 3 bases at V and 0 bases at J, with 9 bases between the two ends. The CDR3 runs 14 residues. CDR1 KGHSH and CDR2 LQKENI come from the germline V gene. CDR3 sequence (DNA): TGTGCCAGCTCACCTCTCGCTAACTCCTACGAGCAGTACTTC. Amino acid sequence: CASSPLANSYEQYF.

The chain couples TRBV6-5 to TRBJ1-1; D unclear. V shed 5 bases and J shed 0 bases, with 13 bases lying between them. The CDR3 is made up of 15 amino acids. The germline V gene encodes CDR1 MNHEY and CDR2 SVGAGI. The CDR3 DNA reads as TGTGCCAGCAGTATACGAAGCTTCGTGAACACTGAAGCTTTCTTT. Translated: CASSIRSFVNTEAFF.

This chain links TRBV18 with TRBJ1-4, with TRBD1 matching over 7 bases. Germline trimming cut 1 base from V and 8 bases from J; bases unmatched to any gene: 10. Germline lookup yields CDR1 KGHSH and CDR2 LQKENI. The length of the CDR3 is 16 residues. Here the CDR3 reads CASSPLTRTGDEKLFF. CDR3 DNA sequence: TGTGCCAGCTCACCACTGACACGGACAGGAGACGAAAAACTGTTTTTT.

This clone appeared a single time. This chain uses TRBV12-1 with TRBJ2-1. TRBV12-1 constitutes a pseudogene. This CDR3 contains 12 residues. The CDR3 bases are TGTGCCAGCAGCTCATGCCACAATGAGCAGTTCTTC. Its protein is CASSSCHNEQFF.

J is TRBJ2-5 and V is TRBV19; TRBD2 agrees at 9 bases. The J call may be in error: the DNA end matches TRBJ2-7 better. The CDR3 contains 15 residues. Germline V gene data show CDR1 as LNHDA and CDR2 as SQIVND (reference sequence). CDR3 DNA sequence: TGTGCCAGTAGTCTACCAGGGACTAGCTCGTACGAGCAGTACTTC. Translated: CASSLPGTSSYEQYF.

This sequence joins TRBV30 and TRBJ2-7; no definite D call. Germline CDR1 GTSNPN, CDR2 SVGIG (reference sequence). This CDR3 region has 14 residues. The V end lost 3 bases, the J end lost 6 bases, and 18 bases lay between the germline ends. The CDR3 sequence is CAWRSARWVSEQYF. The CDR3 DNA reads as TGTGCCTGGAGGTCCGCGCGGTGGGTCTCCGAGCAGTACTTC.

This clone has more than one count but fewer than ten. V usage is TRBV28 and J usage is TRBJ1-3; D possibly corresponds to TRBD1 (6 bases). Per the germline V gene, CDR1 is MDHEN and CDR2 is SYDVKM. V was trimmed by 4 bases and J by 0 bases, leaving 10 bases between them. CDR3 length: 15 residues. CDR3: CASSYGGHSGNTIYF. The CDR3 DNA reads TGTGCCAGCAGTTACGGGGGCCACTCTGGAAACACCATATATTTT.

The chain combines TRBV28 with TRBJ1-4; no clear D gene. Germline V gives CDR1 MDHEN, CDR2 SYDVKM. The V end was cut by 5 bases, the J end by 0 bases, with 16 bases between. CDR3 length equals 17 residues. The chain's CDR3 is CASSAPGSPATNEKLFF. The CDR3, as DNA: TGTGCCAGCAGTGCCCCGGGATCGCCTGCAACTAATGAAAAACTGTTTTTT.

This clone was observed once. Other DNA sequences within the sample encode an identical CDR3. This rearrangement joins TRBV11-2 to TRBJ2-2; D gene ambiguous. Germline V CDR1 and CDR2: SGHAT, FQNNGV. The CDR3 has 11 amino acids. V dropped 3 bases and J dropped 8 bases, with 4 bases sitting between them. CDR3 amino acids: CASSLYGELFF. CDR3 DNA: TGTGCCAGCAGCTTGTATGGGGAGCTGTTTTTT.

This clone came up once. V usage is TRBV7-3 and J usage is TRBJ1-1; perhaps TRBD1 as D (5 bases). The CDR3 length is 13 residues. Germline CDR1 and CDR2: SGHTA and FQGTGA. V dropped 4 bases and J dropped 5 bases, with 11 bases sitting between them. CDR3 sequence: CASSSRGRTEAFF. DNA for the CDR3: TGTGCCAGCAGCTCCCGGGGACGGACTGAAGCTTTCTTT.

V and J are TRBV18 and TRBJ2-1; the D is unclear. The CDR3 has 12 amino acids. V gave up 3 bases and J gave up 10 bases, with 10 bases separating them. Per the germline V gene, CDR1 is KGHSH and CDR2 is LQKENI. The CDR3 DNA is TGTGCCAGCTCACCGAGAGAAGAGGAGCAGTTCTTC. This translates into CASSPREEEQFF.

The J gene is TRBJ1-1, the V gene TRBV6-6; D gene unclear. The CDR3 runs to 13 residues. Germline assignment: CDR1 MNHNY and CDR2 SVGAGI (reference sequence). The V and J ends lost 4 bases and 1 base respectively, with 7 bases between them. In nucleotides, the CDR3 is TGTGCCAGCAGTTCCGTCGCGAACACTGAAGCTTTCTTT. It specifies CASSSVANTEAFF.

Worth noting for this clone: Within the sample, other DNA sequences also encode this same CDR3. This chain connects TRBV2 to TRBJ2-1; no clear D gene. Germline V gene data show CDR1 as SNHLY and CDR2 as FYNNEI. V shed 5 bases and J shed 9 bases, with 5 bases lying between them. The CDR3 totals 10 residues. DNA of the CDR3: TGTGCCAGCAGTTACCGTGAGCAGTTCTTC. This gives the protein CASSYREQFF.

The chain recombines TRBV2 with TRBJ2-5; D is uncertain. Trimming left V 6 bases short and J 5 bases short, with 19 bases between. The germline gives CDR1 SNHLY, CDR2 FYNNEI. CDR3 size: 15 residues. CDR3 in amino acids: CASSLNVGAWETQYF. CDR3 bases: TGTGCCAGCAGCTTAAACGTTGGAGCCTGGGAGACCCAGTACTTC.

About this clone itself: One junction end does not reproduce the germline sequence, and a read error may be involved. The V and J genes are TRBV15 and TRBJ2-7; 8 positions match TRBD1. This CDR3 comprises 15 residues. Germline CDR1 and CDR2: LNHNV and YYDKDF (reference sequence). CDR3 bases: TGTGCCACCAGCAGAGGGGGACAGGTCTCCTCCGAGCAGTACTTC. Its protein product is CATSRGGQVSSEQYF.

Comments on this clone: Other nucleotide sequences in the sample specify the same CDR3. The J gene is TRBJ2-7, the V gene TRBV18; 11 bases line up with TRBD2. CDR3 length: 17 amino acids. V gave up 4 bases and J gave up 2 bases; unmatched junction bases: 10. The germline gives CDR1 KGHSH, CDR2 LQKENI. The CDR3 sequence: CASSRIAGGPDAYEQYF. The DNA for the CDR3 is TGTGCCAGCTCACGAATAGCGGGAGGGCCCGACGCCTACGAGCAGTACTTC.

Notes on this clone: It differs at one base from a far larger clone, so likely a read error. V gene TRBV20-1 combines with J gene TRBJ2-3, with no clear D. The V gene's germline CDR1 is DFQATT and CDR2 SNEGSKA (reference sequence). This CDR3 has 11 residues. V lost 1 base, J lost 12 bases, and 11 bases lay in between. This chain's CDR3 is CSARVGFVQYF. The CDR3 nucleotides read TGCAGTGCTAGAGTAGGGTTCGTCCAGTATTTT.